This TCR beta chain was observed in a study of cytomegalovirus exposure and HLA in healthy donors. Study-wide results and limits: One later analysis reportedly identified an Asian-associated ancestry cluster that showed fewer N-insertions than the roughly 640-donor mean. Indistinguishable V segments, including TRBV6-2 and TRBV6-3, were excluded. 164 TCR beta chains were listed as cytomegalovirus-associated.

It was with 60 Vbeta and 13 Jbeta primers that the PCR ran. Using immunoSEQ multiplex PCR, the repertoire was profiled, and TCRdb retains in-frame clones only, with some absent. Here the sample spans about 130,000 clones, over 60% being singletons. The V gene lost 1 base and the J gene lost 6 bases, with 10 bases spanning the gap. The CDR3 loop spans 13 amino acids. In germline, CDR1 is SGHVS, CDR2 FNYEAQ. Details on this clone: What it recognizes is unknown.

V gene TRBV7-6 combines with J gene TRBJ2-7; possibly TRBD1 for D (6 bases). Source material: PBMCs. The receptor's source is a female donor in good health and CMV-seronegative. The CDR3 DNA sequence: TGTGCCAGCAGCTTAGGTACAGGGTCCGAGCAGTACTTC. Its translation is CASSLGTGSEQYF.